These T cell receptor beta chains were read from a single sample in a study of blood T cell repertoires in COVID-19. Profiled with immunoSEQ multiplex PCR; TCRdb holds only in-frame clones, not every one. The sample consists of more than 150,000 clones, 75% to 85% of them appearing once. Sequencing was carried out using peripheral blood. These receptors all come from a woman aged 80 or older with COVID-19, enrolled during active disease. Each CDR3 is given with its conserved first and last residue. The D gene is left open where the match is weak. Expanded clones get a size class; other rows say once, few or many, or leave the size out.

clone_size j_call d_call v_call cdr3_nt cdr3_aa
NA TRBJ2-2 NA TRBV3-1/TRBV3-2 TGTGCCAGCAGTGGGCCTGGTGGGAGGCACACCGGGGAGCTGTTTTTT CASSGPGGRHTGELFF
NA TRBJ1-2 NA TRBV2 TGTGCCAGCAGTGAAGACAGTGGCTACACCTTC CASSEDSGYTF
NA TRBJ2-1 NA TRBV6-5 TGTGCCGGCCGCCAGGGTACAGAGCAGTTCTTC CAGRQGTEQFF
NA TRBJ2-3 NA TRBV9 TGTGCCAGCAGCGTAGATCCTCTGAGGGCAGATACGCAGTATTTT CASSVDPLRADTQYF
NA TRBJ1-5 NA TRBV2 TGTGCCAGCAGTGATAGACAGTTGAATCAGCCCCAGCATTTT CASSDRQLNQPQHF
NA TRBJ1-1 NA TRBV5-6 TGTGCCAGCAGCTTGCAATTCTCACCGGGTTTCCCTGAAGCTTTCTTT CASSLQFSPGFPEAFF
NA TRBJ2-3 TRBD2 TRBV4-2 TGTGCCAGCAGCCAAGATGCGGGAGCAACAGATACGCAGTATTTT CASSQDAGATDTQYF
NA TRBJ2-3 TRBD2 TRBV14 TGTGCCAGCAGCCAAGGATTTAGCGGGGGGGCGGTGACAGATACGCAGTATTTT CASSQGFSGGAVTDTQYF
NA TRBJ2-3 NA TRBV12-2 TGTGCAAGTCCCCCCGGGTGCACAGATACGCAGTATTTT CASPPGCTDTQYF
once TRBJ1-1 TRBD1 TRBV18 TGTGCCAGCTCACAAAGACAGGGCGTTGACACTGAAGCTTTCTTT CASSQRQGVDTEAFF
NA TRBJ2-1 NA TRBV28 TGTGCCAGCAGCACTAACAATGAGCAGTTCTTC CASSTNNEQFF
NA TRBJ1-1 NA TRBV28 TGTGCCAGCAGCCAAACAGGGTGGACTGAAGCTTTCTTT CASSQTGWTEAFF
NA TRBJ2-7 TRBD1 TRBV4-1 TGCGCCAGCAGCCAAGGACAGGGGAGCTCCTACGAGCAGTACTTC CASSQGQGSSYEQYF
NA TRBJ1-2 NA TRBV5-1 TGCGCCAGCAGCTCAACCGGGACAAACTATGGCTACACCTTC CASSSTGTNYGYTF
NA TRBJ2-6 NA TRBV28 TGTGCCAGCAGTTTTAGCTCTGGGGCCAACGTCCTGACTTTC CASSFSSGANVLTF
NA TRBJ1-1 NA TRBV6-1 TGTGCCAGCAGTGATCAGGAAAACACTGAAGCTTTCTTT CASSDQENTEAFF
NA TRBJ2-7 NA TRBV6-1 TGTGCCAGCAGTGAAACGGGACTTGCGGCTTACGAGCAGTACTTC CASSETGLAAYEQYF
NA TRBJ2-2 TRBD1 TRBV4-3 TGCGCCAGCAGCCGGCAAACAGGGGCGAACACCGGGGAGCTGTTTTTT CASSRQTGANTGELFF
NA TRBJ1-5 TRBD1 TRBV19 TGTGCCAGTAGCTTCGAGGGACAGGCTCCCTGGCCCCAGCATTTT CASSFEGQAPWPQHF
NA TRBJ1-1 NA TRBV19 TGTGCCAGTAGTATCAACAGGGCTTCCACTGAAGCTTTCTTT CASSINRASTEAFF
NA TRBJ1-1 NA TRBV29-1 TGCAGCGTCCCATCCAGGGTAACACCGGAAGCTTTCTTT CSVPSRVTPEAFF
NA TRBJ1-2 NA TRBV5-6 TGTGCCAGCAGCCTCGGGAGTCTGGGCTACACCTTC CASSLGSLGYTF
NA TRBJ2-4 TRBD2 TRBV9 TGTGCCAGCAGCGTAGGGGAGGGAACCATTCAGTACTTC CASSVGEGTIQYF
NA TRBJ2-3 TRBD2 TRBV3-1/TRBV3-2 TGTGCCAGCCGCAAGCGGGAGGGCGGGTCTCCAGATACGCAGTATTTT CASRKREGGSPDTQYF
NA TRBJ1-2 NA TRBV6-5 TGTGCCAGCAGTTACTCAGGGGGGGGGAGCTATGGCTACACCTTC CASSYSGGGSYGYTF
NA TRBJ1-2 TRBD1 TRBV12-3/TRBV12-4 TGTGCCAGCAGTTCGGGACAGGGGTTTGGCTACACCTTC CASSSGQGFGYTF
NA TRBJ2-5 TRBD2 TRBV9 TGTGCCAGCAGCGTAGGAATAGCGGGAGGCTCGGGGGGAGAGACCCAGTACTTC CASSVGIAGGSGGETQYF
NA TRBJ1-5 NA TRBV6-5 TGTGCCAGCAGTCTCGAGGCAAATCAGCCCCAGCATTTT CASSLEANQPQHF
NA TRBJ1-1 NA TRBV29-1 TGCAGCGGGGGGGACATGCTGATGAACACTGAAGCTTTCTTT CSGGDMLMNTEAFF
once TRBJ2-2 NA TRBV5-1 TGCGCCAGCAGCTTGGGACGAACGGGCACCGGGGAGCTGTTTTTT CASSLGRTGTGELFF
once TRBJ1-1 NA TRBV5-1 TGCGCCAGCAGCTTGACAGGGCGAATCACTGAAGCTTTCTTT CASSLTGRITEAFF
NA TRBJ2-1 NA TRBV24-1 TGTGCCACCAGTGATTTGAGCGGTACCCACAATGAGCAGTTCTTC CATSDLSGTHNEQFF
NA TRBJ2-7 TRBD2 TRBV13 TGTGCCAGCAGCTTAGGAGCGGGGGGGCGACTCCACGAGCAGTACTTC CASSLGAGGRLHEQYF
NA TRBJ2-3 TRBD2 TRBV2 TGTGCCAGCAGTAACCCGGGGGGGCTCATCACAGATACGCAGTATTTT CASSNPGGLITDTQYF
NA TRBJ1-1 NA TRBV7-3 TGTGCCAGCAGCTTTAACCCTGGTAGTGAAGCTTTCTTT CASSFNPGSEAFF
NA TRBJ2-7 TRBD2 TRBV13 TGTGCCAGCAGCTTAGGCCTAGCGGGAACCTACGAGCAGTACTTC CASSLGLAGTYEQYF
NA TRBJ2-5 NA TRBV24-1 TGTGCCACCAGTGATTCGAGGGTTACCCAGTACTTC CATSDSRVTQYF
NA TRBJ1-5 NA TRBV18 TGTGCCAGCTCACGTACAGGGAATCAGCCCCAGCATTTT CASSRTGNQPQHF
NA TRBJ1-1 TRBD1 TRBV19 TGTGCCAGTAGTATCCGCCAGGGGGTCAACACTGAAGCTTTCTTT CASSIRQGVNTEAFF
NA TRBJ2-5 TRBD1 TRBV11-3 TGTGCCAGCAGTTACGACAGGGCGTCCGACGAGACCCAGTACTTC CASSYDRASDETQYF
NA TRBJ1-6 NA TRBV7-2 TGTGCCAGCAGCTTAGACAGAAATTCACCCCTCCACTTT CASSLDRNSPLHF
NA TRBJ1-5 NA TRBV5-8 TGTGCCAGCAGCAAGGGGTTGTTCGGCAATCAGCCCCAGCATTTT CASSKGLFGNQPQHF
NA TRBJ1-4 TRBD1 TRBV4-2 TGTGCCAGCAGCAAGGTCACAGGGGCGACTAATGAAAAACTGTTTTTT CASSKVTGATNEKLFF
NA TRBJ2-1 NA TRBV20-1 TGCAGTGCTACCACAGGGAGTGAGCAGTTCTTC CSATTGSEQFF
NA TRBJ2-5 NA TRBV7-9 TGTGCCAGCAGCTTAGCGCTGGGGGCAGAGACCCAGTACTTC CASSLALGAETQYF
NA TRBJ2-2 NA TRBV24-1 TGTGCCACCAGTGATTTACGGGGGGCGGAAACCGGGGAGCTGTTTTTT CATSDLRGAETGELFF
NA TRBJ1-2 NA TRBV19 TGTGCCAGCCTACACAGGGCCTCATTTAACTATGGCTACACCTTC CASLHRASFNYGYTF
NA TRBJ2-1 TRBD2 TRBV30 TGTGCCTGGAGCGGGGGAGGGTACAATGAGCAGTTCTTC CAWSGGGYNEQFF
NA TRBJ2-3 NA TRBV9 TGTGCCAGCAGCCTTATGGGGGGGCCCTCGGATACGCAGTATTTT CASSLMGGPSDTQYF
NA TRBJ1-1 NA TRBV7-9 TGTGCCAGCCGTCTTTACACTGAAGCTTTCTTT CASRLYTEAFF
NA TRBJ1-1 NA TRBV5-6 TGTGCCAGCAGCCCCGGGACTCCGAACACTGAAGCTTTCTTT CASSPGTPNTEAFF
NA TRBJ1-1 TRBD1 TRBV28 TGTGCCAGCAGTTTTGTGGGACAGGGAAGAGCTTTCTTT CASSFVGQGRAFF
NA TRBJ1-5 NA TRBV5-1 TGCGCCAGCAGCGTACAAGGACAGATTCAGCCCCAGCATTTT CASSVQGQIQPQHF
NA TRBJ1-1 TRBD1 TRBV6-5 TGTGCCAGCAGTTACGACAGGGGCATGAACACTGAAGCTTTCTTT CASSYDRGMNTEAFF
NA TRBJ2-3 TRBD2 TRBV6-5 TGTGCCAGCACCACCGGACTAGCGTTTACAGATACGCAGTATTTT CASTTGLAFTDTQYF
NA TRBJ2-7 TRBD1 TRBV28 TGTGCCAGCCGACATGCGGCAGGGGGTTACTACGAGCAGTACTTC CASRHAAGGYYEQYF
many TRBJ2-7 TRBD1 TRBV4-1 TGCGCCAGCAGCACCCGACAGGGGGAGTACGAGCAGTACTTC CASSTRQGEYEQYF
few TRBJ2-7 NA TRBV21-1 TGTGCCAGCAGCAAAGGGGACAGGCTACCCTACGAGCAGTACTTC CASSKGDRLPYEQYF